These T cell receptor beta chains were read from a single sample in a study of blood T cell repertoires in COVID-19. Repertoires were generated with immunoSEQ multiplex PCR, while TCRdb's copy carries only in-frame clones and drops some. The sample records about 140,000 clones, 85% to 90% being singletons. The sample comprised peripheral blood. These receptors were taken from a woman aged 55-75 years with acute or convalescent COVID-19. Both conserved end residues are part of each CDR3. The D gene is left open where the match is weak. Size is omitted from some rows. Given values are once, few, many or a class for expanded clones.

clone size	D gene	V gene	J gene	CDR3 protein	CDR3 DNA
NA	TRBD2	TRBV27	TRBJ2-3	CASRLAGGNTDTQYF	TGTGCCAGCAGACTAGCGGGGGGGAACACAGATACGCAGTATTTT
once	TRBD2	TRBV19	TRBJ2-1	CASTSGGAYNEQFF	TGTGCCAGTACTAGCGGGGGGGCCTACAATGAGCAGTTCTTC
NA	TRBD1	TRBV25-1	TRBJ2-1	CASSVPPGQGRSNEQFF	TGTGCCAGCAGTGTTCCACCGGGACAGGGTAGGTCAAATGAGCAGTTCTTC
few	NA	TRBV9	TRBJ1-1	CASSPRGGNTEAFF	TGTGCCAGCAGCCCCCGGGGGGGGAACACTGAAGCTTTCTTT
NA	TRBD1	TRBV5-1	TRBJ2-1	CASSLASGGSNEQFF	TGCGCCAGCAGCTTGGCGTCAGGGGGATCCAATGAGCAGTTCTTC
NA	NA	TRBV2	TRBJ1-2	CASTGQPTNYGYTF	TGTGCCAGCACCGGACAGCCCACTAACTATGGCTACACCTTC
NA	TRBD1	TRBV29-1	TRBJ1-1	CSVEPRTGRTEAFF	TGCAGCGTTGAACCACGGACAGGGCGGACTGAAGCTTTCTTT
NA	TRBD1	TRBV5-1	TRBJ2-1	CASSVRTGGGYNEQFF	TGCGCCAGCAGCGTACGGACAGGGGGCGGATACAATGAGCAGTTCTTC
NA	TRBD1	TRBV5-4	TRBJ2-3	CASSWGGQGTDTQYF	TGTGCCAGCAGCTGGGGGGGACAGGGGACAGATACGCAGTATTTT
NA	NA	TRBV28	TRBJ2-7	CASSLAEEQYF	TGTGCCAGCAGTTTAGCGGAGGAGCAGTACTTC
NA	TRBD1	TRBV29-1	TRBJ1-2	CSVDAGTGVIYGYTF	TGCAGCGTTGACGCCGGGACAGGGGTAATCTATGGCTACACCTTC
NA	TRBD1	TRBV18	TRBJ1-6	CASSPYRGSYNSPLHF	TGTGCCAGCTCACCATACAGGGGTTCCTATAATTCACCCCTCCACTTT
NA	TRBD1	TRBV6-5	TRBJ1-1	CASSLTGGSEKKAFF	TGTGCCAGCAGTTTGACAGGGGGCTCTGAGAAAAAAGCTTTCTTT
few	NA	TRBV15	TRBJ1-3	CATSREKAWDWSSGNTIYF	TGTGCCACCAGCAGAGAAAAGGCTTGGGACTGGAGCTCTGGAAACACCATATATTTT
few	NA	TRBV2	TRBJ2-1	CASRAYSGYNEQFF	TGTGCCAGCAGGGCCTACTCAGGCTACAATGAGCAGTTCTTC